The clone carrying this TCR beta chain has only a few counts. The data derive from a study of blood T cell repertoires in COVID-19. Across the whole study: PBMCs, B-cell-depleted T cells, or T cells provided the cDNA or gDNA that made up the material.

The protocol was immunoSEQ multiplex PCR, while the TCRdb copy is restricted to in-frame clones and leaves out a portion. The repertoire holds under 200,000 clones, with about four fifths as singletons. The CDR3 is 14 amino acids. The germline V gene has CDR1 SGDLS and CDR2 YYNGEE. J gave up 7 bases and V 0 bases, and 7 bases lay outside the gene matches. This receptor was identified in a young man with active or convalescent COVID-19. This rearrangement joins TRBV9 to TRBJ2-7, with TRBD2 identical over 7 bases. Sequenced material: peripheral blood. The CDR3 here is CASSVEEGSGEQYF. The DNA for the CDR3 is TGTGCCAGCAGCGTAGAGGAAGGTAGCGGGGAGCAGTACTTC.